These 20 T cell receptor beta chains came from one sample sequenced in a study of blood T cell repertoires in COVID-19. Profiling relied on immunoSEQ multiplex PCR, and the TCRdb table lists in-frame clones only, not all of them. The sample lists 25,000 to 30,000 clones, 92% occurring once. Sequencing was done on a sample of peripheral blood. The source is a man aged 45-65 years with active COVID-19.

Only one count was recorded for this clone. The chain links TRBV7-2 to TRBJ2-3; no reliable D call. The germline gives CDR1 SGHTA, CDR2 FQGNSA. The CDR3 consists of 16 residues. Trimming shortened V by 5 bases and J by 6 bases, and 21 bases separated the two germline ends. CDR3 region: CASSPARNGFTDTQYF. DNA of the CDR3: TGTGCCAGCAGCCCCGCTAGGAACGGGTTCACGGATACGCAGTATTTT. Drawing the rest from reference TRBV7-2 and TRBJ2-3, the complete variable domain is GAGVSQSPSNKVTEKGKDVELRCDPISGHTALYWYRQSLGQGLEFLIYFQGNSAPDKSGLPSDRFSAERTGGSVSTLTIQRTQQEDSAVYLCASSPARNGFTDTQYFGPGTRLTVL.

This rearrangement joins TRBV10-3 to TRBJ2-5; possibly TRBD1 for D (6 bases). The V gene's germline CDR1 is ENHRY and CDR2 SYGVKD. V was pared by 0 bases and J by 2 bases, with 7 bases between. CDR3 length equals 14 residues. In DNA form, the CDR3 reads TGTGCCATCAGTGAGTCAGGGGGTCAAGAGACCCAGTACTTC. It encodes CAISESGGQETQYF.

This rearrangement joins TRBV28 to TRBJ1-6; D is undetermined. The germline V gene has CDR1 MDHEN and CDR2 SYDVKM. Between the trimmed V and J ends, which lost 8 bases and 0 bases, there was a span of 11 bases. There are 15 residues in the CDR3. CDR3 bases: TGTGCCAGCGCGGGTGGAAGCTCCTATAATTCACCCCTCCACTTT. It encodes CASAGGSSYNSPLHF.

The gene calls are TRBV5-6 and TRBJ1-6; TRBD1 matches at 8 bases. The CDR3 has 16 residues. J was trimmed by 7 bases and V by 4 bases; bases with no gene match: 10. The germline V gene has CDR1 SGHDT and CDR2 YYEEEE. The CDR3 region has the DNA TGTGCCAGCAGCCGGCCAGTTGGACAGGGCAATTCACCCCTCCACTTT. Translated, it gives CASSRPVGQGNSPLHF.

The chain joins TRBV15 to TRBJ1-6, with D possibly TRBD1 on 6 matching bases. This CDR3 spans 17 amino acids. Trimming pared 1 base from V and 2 bases from J, leaving 12 bases between. Germline CDR1 and CDR2: LNHNV and YYDKDF (reference sequence). The CDR3 nucleotides read TGTGCCACCAGCAGAGGGGGGGGGCAGGCCTATAATTCACCCCTCCACTTT. This codes for CATSRGGGQAYNSPLHF.

The chain is built from TRBV5-4 and TRBJ2-2; 7 nucleotides agree with TRBD1. The CDR3 is 16 amino acids. The ends lost 0 bases at V and 7 bases at J; junction bases unmatched: 9. Germline V gene sequence: CDR1 SGHNT, CDR2 YYREEE (reference sequence). CDR3 coding DNA: TGTGCCAGCAGCTTGGCCCCACAGGGGTCCGTCGGGGAGCTGTTTTTT. It specifies CASSLAPQGSVGELFF.

The gene calls are TRBV28 and TRBJ1-2; unclear D gene. Germline-derived CDR1 and CDR2 are MDHEN and SYDVKM. V was shortened by 1 base and J by 6 bases, with 9 bases between the two germline ends. This CDR3 has 13 residues. This CDR3 reads CASSLLRRDGYTF. The CDR3 DNA is TGTGCCAGCAGTTTATTAAGGAGAGATGGCTACACCTTC.

The rearrangement uses TRBV7-2 and TRBJ2-7; 10 nucleotides match TRBD1. V shed 5 bases, J shed 1 base, and the junction held 5 bases outside the gene matches. The CDR3 is 15 amino acids. Germline V gene sequence: CDR1 SGHTA, CDR2 FQGNSA. CDR3 sequence: CASSIGTGASYEQYF. In nucleotides, the CDR3 is TGTGCCAGCAGCATAGGGACAGGGGCTTCCTACGAGCAGTACTTC.

V is TRBV11-2 and J is TRBJ2-6; 8 bases fit TRBD1. This CDR3 is 18 amino acids long. The J segment lost 3 bases and the V segment lost 5 bases, leaving 12 bases of the junction unmatched. CDR1 is SGHAT and CDR2 is FQNNGV in the germline V gene. The CDR3 DNA reads as TGTGCCAGCAGCCCCCGACAGGGGTCTCCCGTTGGGGCCAACGTCCTGACTTTC. It specifies CASSPRQGSPVGANVLTF.

This clone was picked up one time. V gene TRBV27 combines with J gene TRBJ1-5, with D uncertain. Between the trimmed V and J ends, which lost 8 bases and 9 bases, there was a span of 14 bases. The CDR3 is 12 amino acids. Looked up from germline, CDR1 is MNHEY and CDR2 is SMNVEV (reference sequence). CDR3 in amino acids: CASHTSLGPQHF. The CDR3 region has the DNA TGTGCCAGCCACACCTCACTAGGGCCCCAGCATTTT.

The rearrangement joins TRBV12-5 to TRBJ1-6; D call uncertain. The CDR3 extends over 15 amino acids. The V gene lost 0 bases and the J gene lost 5 bases, with 8 bases spanning the gap. Germline V lookup: CDR1 LGHNT, CDR2 FRNRAP. CDR3 sequence reads: CASGLVLGDNSPLHF. The CDR3 region has the DNA TGTGCTAGTGGTTTGGTATTGGGCGATAATTCACCCCTCCACTTT.

The CDR3 DNA reads as TGTGCCAGCAGTACGGGACAGGGCAGGACTGAAGCTTTCTTT. Amino acids: CASSTGQGRTEAFF. This chain joins TRBV6-6 and TRBJ1-1; 9 positions match TRBD1. The CDR3 has 14 residues. V lost 5 bases, J lost 5 bases, and 6 bases stayed unmatched. Germline V CDR1 and CDR2: MNHNY, SVGAGI (reference sequence).

The chain carries TRBV28 and TRBJ2-1; D is uncertain. V lost 4 bases, J lost 4 bases, and 5 bases lay in between. Germline-derived CDR1 and CDR2 are MDHEN and SYDVKM. The CDR3 has 12 amino acids. The CDR3 sequence is CASSYPYNEQFF. The CDR3, as DNA: TGTGCCAGCAGTTATCCTTACAATGAGCAGTTCTTC.

Only one count was recorded for this clone. This chain uses TRBV5-4 with TRBJ2-1; D possibly corresponds to TRBD2 (6 bases). V dropped 9 bases and J dropped 3 bases, with 13 bases sitting between them. The CDR3 contains 13 residues. CDR1 SGHNT and CDR2 YYREEE come from the germline V gene (reference sequence). The CDR3 here is CATEGLNYNEQFF. CDR3 DNA: TGTGCCACCGAGGGACTGAACTACAATGAGCAGTTCTTC.

The CDR3 protein is CASSSQGTGDEQYF. CDR3 in DNA: TGTGCCAGCAGCTCCCAAGGCACAGGCGACGAGCAGTACTTC. This chain links TRBV7-3 with TRBJ2-7, with a weak D call TRBD1 (5 bases). Trimming removed 4 bases at V and 5 bases at J, with 15 bases between. The length of the CDR3 is 14 residues. In germline, CDR1 is SGHTA, CDR2 FQGTGA.

The V call is TRBV19, the J call TRBJ1-5; no reliable D call. The CDR3 covers 14 residues. V shed 3 bases and J shed 2 bases, with 8 bases lying between them. Per germline, CDR1 LNHDA and CDR2 SQIVND (reference sequence). CDR3 nucleotides: TGTGCCAGTAGTATGGGCCCCGGCAATCAGCCCCAGCATTTT. Translation: CASSMGPGNQPQHF. Full variable domain (rest looked up from reference TRBV19 and TRBJ1-5): DGGITQSPKYLFRKEGQNVTLSCEQNLNHDAMYWYRQDPGQGLRLIYYSQIVNDFQKGDIAEGYSVSREKKESFPLTVTSAQKNPTAFYLCASSMGPGNQPQHFGDGTRLSIL.

The chain recombines TRBV23-1 with TRBJ2-5, with 7 bases fitting TRBD1. TRBV23-1 is sorted into the ORF group, with uncertain function. J gave up 6 bases and V 4 bases, and 8 bases lay outside the gene matches. The CDR3 extends over 14 amino acids. CDR3 protein: CASSRRQGLKTQYF. CDR3 nucleotide sequence: TGCGCCAGCAGTCGCCGACAGGGTTTGAAGACCCAGTACTTC.

V and J are TRBV2 and TRBJ1-5; D unresolved. Per germline, CDR1 SNHLY and CDR2 FYNNEI. Trimming cost V 4 bases and J 5 bases, with 9 bases left between them. The CDR3 runs 13 residues. The CDR3 nucleotides read TGTGCCAGCAGTGGGTTCCGGGATCAGCCCCAGCATTTT. Residues: CASSGFRDQPQHF.

The CDR3 nucleotides are TGTGCCAGCAGCTTAAATCCTACCGGGGAGCTGTTTTTT. It specifies CASSLNPTGELFF. The rearrangement uses TRBV7-9 and TRBJ2-2; no clear D. The germline gives CDR1 SEHNR, CDR2 FQNEAQ (reference sequence). The CDR3 is made up of 13 amino acids. Trimming cost V 2 bases and J 5 bases, with 6 bases left between them. Variable domain in full (rest from reference TRBV7-9 and TRBJ2-2): DTGVSQNPRHKITKRGQNVTFRCDPISEHNRLYWYRQTLGQGPEFLTYFQNEAQLEKSRLLSDRFSAERPKGSFSTLEIQRTEQGDSAMYLCASSLNPTGELFFGEGSRLTVL.

CDR3 nucleotide sequence: TGTGCCAGCAGCCAAGTCTACCTTAGCGGGGGTAGCACAGATACGCAGTATTTT. Translation gives CASSQVYLSGGSTDTQYF. The rearrangement joins TRBV3-1 (or the pseudogene TRBV3-2) to TRBJ2-3; TRBD2 matches at 9 bases. With V trimmed by 1 base and J by 0 bases, 8 bases remained unmatched. CDR1 and CDR2 from the germline V gene are LGHDT and YNNKEL (reference sequence). The CDR3 contains 18 residues.